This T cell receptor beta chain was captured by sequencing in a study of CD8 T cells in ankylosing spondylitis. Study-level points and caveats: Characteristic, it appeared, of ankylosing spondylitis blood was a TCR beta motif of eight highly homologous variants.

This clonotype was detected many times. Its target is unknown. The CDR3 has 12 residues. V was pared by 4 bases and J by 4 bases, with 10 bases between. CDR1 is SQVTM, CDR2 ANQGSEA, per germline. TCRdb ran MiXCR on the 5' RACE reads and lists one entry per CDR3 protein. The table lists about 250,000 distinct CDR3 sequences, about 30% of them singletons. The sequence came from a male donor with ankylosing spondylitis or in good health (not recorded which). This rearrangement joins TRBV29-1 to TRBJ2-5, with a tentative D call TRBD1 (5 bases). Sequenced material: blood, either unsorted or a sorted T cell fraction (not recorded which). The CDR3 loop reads CSVVGRGETQYF. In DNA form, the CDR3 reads TGCAGCGTTGTGGGAAGGGGAGAGACCCAGTACTTC.